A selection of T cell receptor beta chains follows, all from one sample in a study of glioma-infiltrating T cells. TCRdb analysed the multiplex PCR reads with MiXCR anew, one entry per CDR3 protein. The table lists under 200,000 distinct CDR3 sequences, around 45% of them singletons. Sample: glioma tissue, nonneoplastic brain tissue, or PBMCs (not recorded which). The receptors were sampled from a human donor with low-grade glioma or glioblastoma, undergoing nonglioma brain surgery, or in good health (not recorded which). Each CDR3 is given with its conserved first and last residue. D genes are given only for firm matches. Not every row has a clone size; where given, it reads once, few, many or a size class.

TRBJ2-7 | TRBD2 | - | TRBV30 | CASGAVWEQYF | TGTGCCAGCGGGGCCGTGTGGGAGCAGTACTTC
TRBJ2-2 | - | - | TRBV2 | CASTRGTGTGELFF | TGTGCCAGCACTCGAGGGACGGGCACCGGGGAGCTGTTTTTT
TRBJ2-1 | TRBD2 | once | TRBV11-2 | CASRVDSGIHNEQFF | TGTGCCAGCAGGGTCGATAGCGGGATCCACAATGAGCAGTTCTTC
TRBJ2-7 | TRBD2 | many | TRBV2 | CASYSPGTSGTYEQYF | TGTGCCAGTTATAGTCCCGGGACTAGCGGAACCTACGAGCAGTACTTC
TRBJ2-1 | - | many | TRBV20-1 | CSARPSSYNEQFF | TGCAGTGCTAGACCGAGCTCCTACAATGAGCAGTTCTTC
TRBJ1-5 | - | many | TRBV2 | CASSEGDQPQHF | TGTGCCAGCAGTGAAGGGGATCAGCCCCAGCATTTT
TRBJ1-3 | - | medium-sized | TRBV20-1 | CSARSGNTIYF | TGCAGTGCCAGATCTGGAAACACCATATATTTT
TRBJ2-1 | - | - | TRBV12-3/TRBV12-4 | CASSFAGYDEQFF | TGTGCCAGCAGTTTCGCAGGATATGATGAGCAGTTCTTC
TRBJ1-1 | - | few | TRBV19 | CASSTGMGNTEAFF | TGTGCCAGTAGTACGGGTATGGGGAACACTGAAGCTTTCTTT
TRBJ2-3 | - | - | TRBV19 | CASIEGLTDTRYF | TGTGCCAGTATTGAGGGGCTCACAGATACTCGGTATTTT
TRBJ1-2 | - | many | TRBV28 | CASGVTGPYGYTF | TGTGCCAGCGGAGTCACCGGGCCCTATGGCTACACCTTC
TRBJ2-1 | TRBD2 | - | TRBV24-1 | CATSLTSERINEQFF | TGTGCCACCAGCCTGACTAGCGAGAGGATCAATGAGCAGTTCTTC
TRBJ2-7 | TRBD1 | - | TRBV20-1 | CSASRTGREQYF | TGCAGTGCGAGTAGGACAGGCCGCGAGCAGTACTTC
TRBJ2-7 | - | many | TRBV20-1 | CSASSTAYEQYF | TGCAGTGCTAGTTCGACAGCCTACGAGCAGTACTTC
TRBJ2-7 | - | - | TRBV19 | CASSILGPGNLYEQYF | TGTGCCAGTAGTATACTCGGACCGGGGAACCTCTACGAGCAGTACTTC
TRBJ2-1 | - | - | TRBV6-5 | CASSRGNSYNEQFF | TGTGCCAGCAGTCGGGGGAACTCCTACAATGAGCAGTTCTTC
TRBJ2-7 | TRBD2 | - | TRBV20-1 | CSARGTSRRHEQYF | TGCAGTGCTAGAGGGACTAGCAGGAGGCACGAGCAGTACTTC